This is a list of T cell receptor beta chains from one sample in a study of control samples from healthy donors and cancer patients. Clones were read by immunoSEQ multiplex PCR, and TCRdb kept only the in-frame ones, dropping some. Here the sample spans some 57,000 clones, 85% to 95% being singletons. The sample comprised blood. These receptors all come from a man aged 25 to 45 in good health. The CDR3 runs from the conserved cysteine through the conserved F or W. The D gene is left open where the match is weak. Expanded clones get a size class; other rows say once, few or many, or leave the size out.

V gene: TRBV7-2; clone size: .; J gene: TRBJ2-7; D gene: .; CDR3 DNA: TGTGCCAGCAGCTTAGGGGTAGACCCCGAATACGAGCAGTACTTC; CDR3 protein: CASSLGVDPEYEQYF
V gene: TRBV7-6; clone size: .; J gene: TRBJ1-2; D gene: .; CDR3 DNA: TGTGCCAGCAGCTTAGAGGGGGTCTATGGCTACACCTTC; CDR3 protein: CASSLEGVYGYTF
V gene: TRBV3-1/TRBV3-2; clone size: .; J gene: TRBJ1-5; D gene: TRBD1; CDR3 DNA: TGTGCCAGCAGCCAAGAAGACAGGGATAATCAGCCCCAGCATTTT; CDR3 protein: CASSQEDRDNQPQHF
V gene: TRBV27; clone size: .; J gene: TRBJ2-2; D gene: .; CDR3 DNA: TGTGCCAGCAGTTTATTTGCAGGGGCCGGGGAGCTGTTTTTT; CDR3 protein: CASSLFAGAGELFF
V gene: TRBV30; clone size: .; J gene: TRBJ1-6; D gene: .; CDR3 DNA: TGTGCCTGGAGTGTACCGGGGAATACCTATAATTCACCCCTCCACTTT; CDR3 protein: CAWSVPGNTYNSPLHF
V gene: TRBV27; clone size: .; J gene: TRBJ2-5; D gene: .; CDR3 DNA: TGTGCCTGCAGAGGACGGGGCTTCCAAGAGACCCAGTACTTC; CDR3 protein: CACRGRGFQETQYF
V gene: TRBV6-2/TRBV6-3; clone size: .; J gene: TRBJ2-2; D gene: TRBD2; CDR3 DNA: TGTGCCAGCAGTTACGGGACTAGCGGGGGCACCGGGGAGCTGTTTTTT; CDR3 protein: CASSYGTSGGTGELFF
V gene: TRBV6-5; clone size: once; J gene: TRBJ1-2; D gene: .; CDR3 DNA: TGTGCCAGCAGAGGTCTGGCCTGGGGCTACACCTTC; CDR3 protein: CASRGLAWGYTF
V gene: TRBV7-3; clone size: .; J gene: TRBJ2-2; D gene: .; CDR3 DNA: TGTGCCAGCAGCCCCCGCGGGGGCGGGGACACCGGGGAGCTGTTTTTT; CDR3 protein: CASSPRGGGDTGELFF
V gene: TRBV30; clone size: .; J gene: TRBJ2-1; D gene: TRBD2; CDR3 DNA: TGTGCCTGGAGTGACAGGGGACTAGCGGGAGGGCCGCGTGAGCAGTTCTTC; CDR3 protein: CAWSDRGLAGGPREQFF
V gene: TRBV20-1; clone size: .; J gene: TRBJ1-5; D gene: TRBD1; CDR3 DNA: TGCAGTGCTAGTGGGACAGCAGATCAGCCCCAGCATTTT; CDR3 protein: CSASGTADQPQHF
V gene: TRBV13; clone size: .; J gene: TRBJ1-3; D gene: .; CDR3 DNA: TGTGCCAGCAGCTTACGAGGGATCGGAAACACCATATATTTT; CDR3 protein: CASSLRGIGNTIYF
V gene: TRBV1; clone size: .; J gene: TRBJ2-7; D gene: .; CDR3 DNA: TGCACCAGCAGCCAAGGCCAGTTTGACGAGCAGTACTTC; CDR3 protein: CTSSQGQFDEQYF
V gene: TRBV20-1; clone size: .; J gene: TRBJ1-2; D gene: .; CDR3 DNA: TGCAGTGCTAGTCAGCAGGGGTTCTACACCTTC; CDR3 protein: CSASQQGFYTF
V gene: TRBV11-2; clone size: .; J gene: TRBJ2-2; D gene: .; CDR3 DNA: TGTGCCAGCAGCTTCGGCGGAGTCACCGGGGAGCTGTTTTTT; CDR3 protein: CASSFGGVTGELFF
V gene: TRBV7-3; clone size: once; J gene: TRBJ2-6; D gene: .; CDR3 DNA: TGTGCCAGCAGCTCTGACAGCTCTGGGGCCAACGTCCTGACTTTC; CDR3 protein: CASSSDSSGANVLTF
V gene: TRBV27; clone size: .; J gene: TRBJ1-2; D gene: .; CDR3 DNA: TGTGCCAGCAGTTTGGAGGGGACCACACTCCATGGCTACACCTTC; CDR3 protein: CASSLEGTTLHGYTF
V gene: TRBV30; clone size: .; J gene: TRBJ1-1; D gene: .; CDR3 DNA: TGTGCCTGGAGTGTTCGGCTCGACACCGAAGCTTTCTTT; CDR3 protein: CAWSVRLDTEAFF
V gene: TRBV2; clone size: .; J gene: TRBJ2-7; D gene: .; CDR3 DNA: TGTGCCAGCATTAAAGACGGTGGATTCGACGAGCAGTACTTC; CDR3 protein: CASIKDGGFDEQYF
V gene: TRBV24-1; clone size: .; J gene: TRBJ2-6; D gene: TRBD1; CDR3 DNA: TGTGCCACCAGTGATCCTATCACTGACAGGGTCTCTGGGGCCAACGTCCTGACTTTC; CDR3 protein: CATSDPITDRVSGANVLTF
V gene: TRBV7-6; clone size: .; J gene: TRBJ1-1; D gene: TRBD1; CDR3 DNA: TGTGCCAGCAGCCCAAGAGGGGCAGGGGGCTTGAACACTGAAGCTTTCTTT; CDR3 protein: CASSPRGAGGLNTEAFF
V gene: TRBV29-1; clone size: .; J gene: TRBJ2-7; D gene: TRBD1; CDR3 DNA: TGCAGCGTAGGGACTAACAGGGGGCGCAGGTTATACGAGCAGTACTTC; CDR3 protein: CSVGTNRGRRLYEQYF
V gene: TRBV28; clone size: .; J gene: TRBJ2-7; D gene: TRBD1; CDR3 DNA: TGTGCCAGCAGTCCTCCGACAGGGGGCGGGGACGAGCAGTACTTC; CDR3 protein: CASSPPTGGGDEQYF
V gene: TRBV5-1; clone size: .; J gene: TRBJ1-1; D gene: .; CDR3 DNA: TGCGCCAGCAGCTCATGGGACATAAACACTGAAGCTTTCTTT; CDR3 protein: CASSSWDINTEAFF
V gene: TRBV7-2; clone size: .; J gene: TRBJ2-7; D gene: TRBD2; CDR3 DNA: TGTGCCAGCAGCTTAGTCGGGCTAGCGGGACAGATCTACGAGCAGTACTTC; CDR3 protein: CASSLVGLAGQIYEQYF
V gene: TRBV15; clone size: .; J gene: TRBJ1-4; D gene: TRBD1; CDR3 DNA: TGTGCCACCAGCAGATACAGGGGGCTACAAGAAAAACTGTTTTTT; CDR3 protein: CATSRYRGLQEKLFF
V gene: TRBV27; clone size: once; J gene: TRBJ1-2; D gene: TRBD1; CDR3 DNA: TGTGCCAGCAGTACCTACAGGGGCACTAACTATGGCTACACCTTC; CDR3 protein: CASSTYRGTNYGYTF
V gene: TRBV5-6; clone size: once; J gene: TRBJ2-7; D gene: TRBD1; CDR3 DNA: TGTGCCAGCAGCTTTCACAGGGGCCACGAGCAGTACTTC; CDR3 protein: CASSFHRGHEQYF
V gene: TRBV6-2/TRBV6-3; clone size: large; J gene: TRBJ2-2; D gene: .; CDR3 DNA: TGTGCCAGCAGTTCTGCCGCCGACACCGGGGAGCTGTTTTTT; CDR3 protein: CASSSAADTGELFF
V gene: TRBV19; clone size: .; J gene: TRBJ2-2; D gene: TRBD1; CDR3 DNA: TGTGCCAGTAGACGGGACAGGGGCCCCGGGGAGCTGTTTTTT; CDR3 protein: CASRRDRGPGELFF
V gene: TRBV2; clone size: .; J gene: TRBJ2-3; D gene: .; CDR3 DNA: TGTGCCAGCAGTGTCCCGGGGACGGGGACAACCACAGATACGCAGTATTTT; CDR3 protein: CASSVPGTGTTTDTQYF
V gene: TRBV9; clone size: .; J gene: TRBJ2-1; D gene: .; CDR3 DNA: TGTGCCAGCAGCGTAGTGTCAGCGAACTACAATGAGCAGTTCTTC; CDR3 protein: CASSVVSANYNEQFF
V gene: TRBV6-1; clone size: .; J gene: TRBJ1-2; D gene: TRBD1; CDR3 DNA: TGTGCCAGCAGTGCCCTCGGACAGGGTAGTGTCTATGGCTACACCTTC; CDR3 protein: CASSALGQGSVYGYTF
V gene: TRBV9; clone size: .; J gene: TRBJ2-1; D gene: .; CDR3 DNA: TGTGCCAGCAGCGTAGCCACGTACCCCCTGGAAAGTGAGCAGTTCTTC; CDR3 protein: CASSVATYPLESEQFF
V gene: TRBV28; clone size: .; J gene: TRBJ2-7; D gene: .; CDR3 DNA: TGTGCCAGCAGGGTGGCGGGCCAAATGAACTACGAGCAGTACTTC; CDR3 protein: CASRVAGQMNYEQYF
V gene: TRBV29-1; clone size: once; J gene: TRBJ2-3; D gene: TRBD2; CDR3 DNA: TGCAGCGTAGCGGGACTAGCAGGTACAGATACGCAGTATTTT; CDR3 protein: CSVAGLAGTDTQYF
V gene: TRBV6-4; clone size: .; J gene: TRBJ2-7; D gene: .; CDR3 DNA: TGTGCCAGCAGGACTCGGAAGGGGGTTTATCCCTACGAGCAGTACTTC; CDR3 protein: CASRTRKGVYPYEQYF
V gene: TRBV7-9; clone size: .; J gene: TRBJ1-3; D gene: .; CDR3 DNA: TGTGCCAGCAGCTTAGGGGGAATTGGAAACACCATATATTTT; CDR3 protein: CASSLGGIGNTIYF
V gene: TRBV30; clone size: .; J gene: TRBJ1-1; D gene: TRBD1; CDR3 DNA: TGTGCCTGGAGGGGTAAAGGCTACCGGACAGGTCAGAACACTGAAGCTTTCTTT; CDR3 protein: CAWRGKGYRTGQNTEAFF
V gene: TRBV15; clone size: .; J gene: TRBJ2-3; D gene: TRBD2; CDR3 DNA: TGTGCCACCAGCAGCGGACTAGCGGGAGCCCCTAGCACAGATACGCAGTATTTT; CDR3 protein: CATSSGLAGAPSTDTQYF
V gene: TRBV7-6; clone size: .; J gene: TRBJ1-3; D gene: TRBD1; CDR3 DNA: TGTGCCAGCAGCTTAGGACAGGGGTATGGAAACACCATATATTTT; CDR3 protein: CASSLGQGYGNTIYF
V gene: TRBV6-5; clone size: .; J gene: TRBJ1-4; D gene: TRBD1; CDR3 DNA: TGTGCCAGCAGGCTCACCGGGACAGTCTATGAAAAACTGTTTTTT; CDR3 protein: CASRLTGTVYEKLFF
V gene: TRBV6-2/TRBV6-3; clone size: .; J gene: TRBJ2-3; D gene: TRBD1; CDR3 DNA: TGTGCCAGCAGTTACTCCCGGGGCGCCGGGACAGGGGAGGATACGCAGTATTTT; CDR3 protein: CASSYSRGAGTGEDTQYF
V gene: TRBV28; clone size: once; J gene: TRBJ2-7; D gene: TRBD1; CDR3 DNA: TGTGCCAGCAGTTTGGCAGGGACAGGTGGTGGTTATGGATACGAGCAGTACTTC; CDR3 protein: CASSLAGTGGGYGYEQYF
V gene: TRBV5-4; clone size: .; J gene: TRBJ2-6; D gene: .; CDR3 DNA: TGTGCCAGCAGCTTGGTCGACTCTGGGGCCAACGTCCTGACTTTC; CDR3 protein: CASSLVDSGANVLTF
V gene: TRBV19; clone size: .; J gene: TRBJ2-1; D gene: .; CDR3 DNA: TGTGCCAGCTCGACCCGTAACGGGGCCCTCCTCAATGAGCAGTTCTTC; CDR3 protein: CASSTRNGALLNEQFF